This T cell receptor (beta chain) is drawn from a study of shared clonotypes between healthy human individuals. Assay used: immunoSEQ multiplex PCR; TCRdb lists only in-frame clones, some missing. Seen here are some 550,000 clones, roughly 97% observed once, and the top ten hold approximately 0.057%. The V end lost 0 bases, the J end lost 5 bases, and 23 bases lay between the germline ends. Germline CDR1 and CDR2: GTSNPN and SVGIG (reference sequence). CDR3 length: 18 amino acids. This sequence was found in a woman in her 30s in good health. The gene calls are TRBV30 and TRBJ1-5; D call uncertain. Sequences were obtained from naive CD4+ T cells sorted from blood. The sample's subset: CD45RA+ positively selected. The CDR3: CAWSVIEEDGRSDQPQHF. CDR3 in DNA: TGTGCCTGGAGTGTAATCGAGGAGGACGGGCGTTCTGATCAGCCCCAGCATTTT.